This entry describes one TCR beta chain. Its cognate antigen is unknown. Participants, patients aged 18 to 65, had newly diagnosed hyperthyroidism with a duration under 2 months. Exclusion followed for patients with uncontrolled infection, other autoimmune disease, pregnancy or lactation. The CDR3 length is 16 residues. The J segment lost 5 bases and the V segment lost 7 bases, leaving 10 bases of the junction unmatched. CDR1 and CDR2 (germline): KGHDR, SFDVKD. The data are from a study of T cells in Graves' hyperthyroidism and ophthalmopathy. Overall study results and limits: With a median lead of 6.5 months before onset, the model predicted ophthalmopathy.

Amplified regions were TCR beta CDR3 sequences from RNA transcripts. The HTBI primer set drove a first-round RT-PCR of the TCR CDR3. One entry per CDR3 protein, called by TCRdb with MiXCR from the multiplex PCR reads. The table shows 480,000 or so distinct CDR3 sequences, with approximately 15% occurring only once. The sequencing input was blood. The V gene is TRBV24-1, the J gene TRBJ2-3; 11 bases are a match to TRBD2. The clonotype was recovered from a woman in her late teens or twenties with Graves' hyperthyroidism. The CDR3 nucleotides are TGTGCCACCAGCCCAACTAGCGGGAGTGGTATAGATACGCAGTATTTT. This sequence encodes CATSPTSGSGIDTQYF.